This T cell receptor (beta chain) derives from a study of blood T cell repertoires in COVID-19. Study context: Samples came from the United States, Italy and Spain, spanning acute and convalescent COVID-19. PBMCs, B-cell-depleted T cells, or T cells provided the cDNA or gDNA that made up the material.

Source study methods: How many nucleated cells were present was estimated from reference gene primer amplification. Repertoires were generated with immunoSEQ multiplex PCR, while TCRdb's copy carries only in-frame clones and drops some. V and J calls and clone size are given by that table; D and trimming were obtained from the DNA. The profile shows 300,000 or so clones, over 85% of them singletons. Cohorts were determined from participant-reported clinical history. Trimming took 4 bases from V and 6 from J; bases not matched to a gene: 3. There are 14 residues in the CDR3. From germline, CDR1 is SGHRS and CDR2 YFSETQ.

This TCR came from a woman aged 50 to 60 who had been exposed to COVID-19. The sequencing input was PBMCs or T cells enriched from blood (not recorded which). The chain carries TRBV5-1 and TRBJ2-3; TRBD2 matches 12 bases. CDR3 amino acids: CASSPSGGADTQYF. The CDR3 DNA follows: TGCGCCAGCAGCCCTAGCGGGGGGGCCGATACGCAGTATTTT.